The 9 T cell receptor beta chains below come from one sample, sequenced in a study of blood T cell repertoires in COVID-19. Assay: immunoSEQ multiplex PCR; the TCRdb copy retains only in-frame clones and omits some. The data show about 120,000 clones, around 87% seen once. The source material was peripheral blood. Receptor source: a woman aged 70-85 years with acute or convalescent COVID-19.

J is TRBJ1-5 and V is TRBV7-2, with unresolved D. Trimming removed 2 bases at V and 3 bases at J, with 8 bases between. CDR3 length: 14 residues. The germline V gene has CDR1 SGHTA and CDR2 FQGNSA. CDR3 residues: CASSLSAINQPQHF. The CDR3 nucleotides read TGTGCCAGCAGCTTAAGCGCGATCAATCAGCCCCAGCATTTT.

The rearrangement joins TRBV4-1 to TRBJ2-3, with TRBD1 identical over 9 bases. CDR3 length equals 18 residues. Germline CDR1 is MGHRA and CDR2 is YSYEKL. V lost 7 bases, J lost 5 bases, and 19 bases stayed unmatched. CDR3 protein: CASKNHRGQSARGDTQYF. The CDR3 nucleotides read TGCGCCAGCAAGAACCACAGGGGGCAAAGTGCCCGAGGAGATACGCAGTATTTT.

The CDR3 loop reads CASSFVTGDTGELFF. DNA of the CDR3: TGTGCCAGCAGTTTTGTGACAGGGGACACCGGGGAGCTGTTTTTT. This chain joins TRBV28 and TRBJ2-2; 8 bases agree with TRBD1. The CDR3 sequence is 15 residues long. The germline gives CDR1 MDHEN, CDR2 SYDVKM. J lost 3 bases, V lost 3 bases, and 3 bases had no gene match.

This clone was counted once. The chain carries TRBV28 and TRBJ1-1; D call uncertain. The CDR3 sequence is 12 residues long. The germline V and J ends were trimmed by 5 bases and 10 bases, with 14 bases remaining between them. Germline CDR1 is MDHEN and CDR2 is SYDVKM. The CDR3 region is CASSLPEFGAFF. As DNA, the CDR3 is TGTGCCAGCAGTCTCCCGGAGTTTGGAGCTTTCTTT.

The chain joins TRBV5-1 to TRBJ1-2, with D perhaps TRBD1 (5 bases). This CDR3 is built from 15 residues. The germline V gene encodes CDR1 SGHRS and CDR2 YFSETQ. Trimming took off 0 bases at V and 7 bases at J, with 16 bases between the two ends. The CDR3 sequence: CASSLEESRVGGYTF. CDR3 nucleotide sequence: TGCGCCAGCAGCTTGGAAGAGAGCAGGGTGGGTGGCTACACCTTC.

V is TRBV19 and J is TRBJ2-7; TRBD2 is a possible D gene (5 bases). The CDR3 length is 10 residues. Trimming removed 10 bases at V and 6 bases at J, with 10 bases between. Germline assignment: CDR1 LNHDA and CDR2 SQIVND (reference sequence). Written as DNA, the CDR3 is TGTGCCATTAAAGGGAGCGAGCAGTACTTC. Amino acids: CAIKGSEQYF.

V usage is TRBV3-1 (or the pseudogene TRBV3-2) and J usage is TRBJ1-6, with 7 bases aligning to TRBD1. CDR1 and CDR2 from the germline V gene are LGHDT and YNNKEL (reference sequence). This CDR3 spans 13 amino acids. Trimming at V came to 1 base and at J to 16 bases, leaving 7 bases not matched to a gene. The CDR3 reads CASSQAKRQGLHF. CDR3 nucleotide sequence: TGTGCCAGCAGCCAAGCTAAGAGACAGGGACTCCACTTT.

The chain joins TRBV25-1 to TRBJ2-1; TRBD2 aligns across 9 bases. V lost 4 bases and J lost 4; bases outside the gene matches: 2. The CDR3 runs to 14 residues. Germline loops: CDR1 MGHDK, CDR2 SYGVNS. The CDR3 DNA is TGTGCCAGCAGTGGTAGCGGGGGATACAATGAGCAGTTCTTC. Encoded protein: CASSGSGGYNEQFF.

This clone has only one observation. The CDR3 DNA reads TGTGCCAGCAGCCCCCGGACAGGGGATCCGTCCTACGAGCAGTACTTC. Protein: CASSPRTGDPSYEQYF. V gene TRBV3-1 (or the pseudogene TRBV3-2) combines with J gene TRBJ2-7, with 9 bases identical to TRBD1. The CDR3 is 16 amino acids. Germline trimming cut 4 bases from V and 1 base from J; bases unmatched to any gene: 8. From germline, CDR1 is LGHDT and CDR2 YNNKEL (reference sequence).